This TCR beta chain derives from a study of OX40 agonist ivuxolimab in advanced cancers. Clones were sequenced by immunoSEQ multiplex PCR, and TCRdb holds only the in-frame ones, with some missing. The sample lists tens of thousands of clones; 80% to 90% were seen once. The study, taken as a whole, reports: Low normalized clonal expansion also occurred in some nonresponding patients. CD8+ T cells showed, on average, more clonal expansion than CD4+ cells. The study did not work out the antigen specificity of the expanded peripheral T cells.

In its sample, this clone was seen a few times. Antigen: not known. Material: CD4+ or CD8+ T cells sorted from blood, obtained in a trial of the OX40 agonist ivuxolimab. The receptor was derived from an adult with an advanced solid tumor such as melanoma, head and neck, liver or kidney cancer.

The CDR3 spells CASSLRRIIVNTEAFF. DNA of the CDR3: TGTGCCAGCAGCTTGCGACGAATCATTGTGAACACTGAAGCTTTCTTT. The chain combines TRBV5-6 with TRBJ1-1; no reliable D call. This CDR3 has 16 amino acids. The V gene lost 1 base and the J gene lost 0 bases, with 13 bases spanning the gap. Per the germline V gene, CDR1 is SGHDT and CDR2 is YYEEEE.